This T cell receptor beta chain is drawn from a study of T cell responses to AZD1222 COVID-19 vaccine. Study results and caveats: The span of vaccine-associated CD4 TCRs extended across spike, with dominance at 160-218 and 743-854. Among spike-specific TCRs, nearly half reportedly target unmutated variant regions. When two AZD1222 doses had been given, Spike-specific TCR breadth and depth rose.

CDR1 and CDR2 from the germline V gene are LGHNA and YNFKEQ. Unmatched junction bases numbered 4, after V lost 3 bases and J lost 2 bases. The CDR3 loop spans 15 amino acids. On this clone: Its specificity is unknown.

Sequenced by immunoSEQ multiplex PCR; TCRdb stores in-frame clones only, minus some. Altogether some 150,000 clones are present, roughly 94% being singletons, with the ten largest covering less than 4.5%. Source: peripheral blood, taken on day 0 of MenACWY control vaccination. This sequence joins TRBV4-2 and TRBJ1-1; the match to TRBD1 covers 9 bases. This receptor was obtained from an adult in good health. In DNA, the CDR3 is TGTGCCAGCAGCCAGGTGGACAGGGGAAACACTGAAGCTTTCTTT. Its translation: CASSQVDRGNTEAFF.